The 12 T cell receptor beta chains reported below all come from one sample, sequenced in a study of T cell changes during pregnancy in multiple sclerosis. Profiling relied on immunoSEQ multiplex PCR, and the TCRdb table lists in-frame clones only, not all of them. Among approximately 48,000 clones listed, 80% to 95% were seen once. Sequencing was performed on CD8+ T cells from peripheral blood mononuclear cells, taken after pregnancy. These receptors were obtained from a female donor with multiple sclerosis, enrolled in a pregnancy study.

The chain is built from TRBV9 and TRBJ2-1; 9 bases align to TRBD2. The CDR3 contains 15 residues. Germline CDR1 SGDLS, CDR2 YYNGEE. V gave up 0 bases and J gave up 6 bases; unmatched junction bases: 4. This CDR3 is CASSVGTSDTNEQFF. In DNA form, the CDR3 reads TGTGCCAGCAGCGTAGGGACTAGCGACACCAATGAGCAGTTCTTC.

The chain recombines TRBV6-6 with TRBJ2-5; a possible D gene is TRBD2 (6 bases). Germline lookup yields CDR1 MNHNY and CDR2 SVGAGI (reference sequence). V was cut by 7 bases and J by 4 bases, with 13 bases left in between. The CDR3 runs 13 residues. The CDR3 is CASNAGRIETQYF. The CDR3 DNA reads TGTGCCAGCAATGCAGGGAGGATAGAGACCCAGTACTTC.

The chain carries TRBV6-1 and TRBJ1-2, with TRBD1 matching 7 bases. The CDR3 is 14 amino acids. The V gene end was trimmed by 6 bases and the J gene end by 8 bases; junction bases not matched to a gene: 12. Germline loops: CDR1 MNHNS, CDR2 SASEGT. In DNA form, the CDR3 reads TGTGCCAGCAGCCGACTACAGGGGAAGAGCGGCTACACCTTC. Its protein product is CASSRLQGKSGYTF.

The V and J genes are TRBV9 and TRBJ2-1; 14 bases match TRBD2. The J segment lost 10 bases and the V segment lost 4 bases, leaving 7 bases of the junction unmatched. Germline CDR1 reads SGDLS; CDR2 reads YYNGEE. The CDR3 is made up of 15 amino acids. The DNA for the CDR3 is TGTGCCAGCAGCCTCGGACTAGCGGGGGGCTACGAGCAGTTCTTC. It is translated as CASSLGLAGGYEQFF.

The chain combines TRBV9 with TRBJ1-2, with TRBD1 matching over 7 bases. Germline V gene lookup returns CDR1 SGDLS and CDR2 YYNGEE. V gave up 0 bases and J gave up 6 bases; unmatched junction bases: 14. There are 17 residues in the CDR3. The CDR3 spells CASSVVRDSILDHGYTF. The CDR3, as DNA: TGTGCCAGCAGCGTAGTTAGGGACAGTATCCTCGATCATGGCTACACCTTC.

This chain joins TRBV6-1 and TRBJ1-3; TRBD1 matches 7 bases. Per germline, CDR1 MNHNS and CDR2 SASEGT. The length of the CDR3 is 14 residues. Germline trimming cut 6 bases from V and 4 bases from J; bases unmatched to any gene: 6. CDR3 nucleotide sequence: TGTGCCAGCAGGGACAGGACCTTAGGAAACACCATATATTTT. This encodes CASRDRTLGNTIYF.

The V and J genes are TRBV7-6 and TRBJ2-7; D is perhaps TRBD2 (6 bases). Deletions cut 1 base from V and 7 bases from J, with 8 bases between. The CDR3 extends over 12 amino acids. The germline V gene has CDR1 SGHVS and CDR2 FNYEAQ. This CDR3 reads CASSLGGEEQYF. The CDR3 coding sequence is TGTGCCAGCAGCTTAGGGGGGGAAGAGCAGTACTTC.

This clone was found once. The chain is built from TRBV25-1 and TRBJ1-1; D is unclear. CDR3 length equals 14 residues. V lost 8 bases, J lost 1 base, and 14 bases lay in between. CDR1 is MGHDK and CDR2 is SYGVNS in the germline V gene. The CDR3 DNA is TGTGCCAGCCGGAAATACACAGAGAACACTGAAGCTTTCTTT. It specifies CASRKYTENTEAFF.

This sequence joins TRBV30 and TRBJ1-2; perhaps TRBD1 as D (5 bases). Germline values: CDR1 GTSNPN, CDR2 SVGIG (reference sequence). The CDR3 is 15 residues long. The V gene lost 3 bases and the J gene lost 3 bases, with 17 bases spanning the gap. The CDR3: CAWSRRDSDYYGYTF. CDR3 bases: TGTGCCTGGAGCCGTCGGGACTCGGACTACTATGGCTACACCTTC.

On this clone: The same CDR3 is also encoded by other DNA sequences in this sample. The CDR3 spells CASSLGGGEQYF. The CDR3 DNA reads as TGCGCCAGCAGCTTGGGAGGTGGGGAGCAGTACTTC. This chain connects TRBV5-1 to TRBJ2-7; D gene ambiguous. The CDR3 extends over 12 amino acids. V was trimmed by 0 bases and J by 7 bases, leaving 8 bases between them. Germline V gene sequence: CDR1 SGHRS, CDR2 YFSETQ. The variable domain in full, completed from reference TRBV5-1 and TRBJ2-7, reads KAGVTQTPRYLIKTRGQQVTLSCSPISGHRSVSWYQQTPGQGLQFLFEYFSETQRNKGNFPGRFSGRQFSNSRSEMNVSTLELGDSALYLCASSLGGGEQYFGPGTRLTVT.

The V and J genes are TRBV18 and TRBJ1-1, with D uncertain. Germline lookup yields CDR1 KGHSH and CDR2 LQKENI. There are 14 residues in the CDR3. V dropped 0 bases and J dropped 6 bases, with 11 bases sitting between them. The CDR3, as DNA: TGTGCCAGCTCACCACCCGTTTCGCAGGCTGAAGCTTTCTTT. This sequence encodes CASSPPVSQAEAFF.

The chain has TRBV7-9 and TRBJ1-1, with a possible D match to TRBD1 (5 bases). CDR3 size: 13 residues. CDR1 and CDR2 (germline): SEHNR, FQNEAQ (reference sequence). V lost 5 bases and J 1 base, leaving 8 bases between the germline ends. This CDR3 is CASSRGGNTEAFF. The CDR3 DNA reads TGTGCCAGCAGCCGCGGGGGGAACACTGAAGCTTTCTTT. The full variable domain, in which reference TRBV7-9 and TRBJ1-1 provide the parts outside the CDR3, is DTGVSQNPRHKITKRGQNVTFRCDPISEHNRLYWYRQTLGQGPEFLTYFQNEAQLEKSRLLSDRFSAERPKGSFSTLEIQRTEQGDSAMYLCASSRGGNTEAFFGQGTRLTVV.